The clone carrying this T cell receptor beta chain has a handful of counts. This CDR3 is built from 12 residues. V was pared by 1 base and J by 4 bases, with 7 bases between. Germline V gene sequence: CDR1 SQVTM, CDR2 ANQGSEA. The data are from a study of response to subunit inactivated influenza vaccine. TCRdb called the RT-PCR reads again in MiXCR, with one record for every CDR3 protein. The table lists about 650,000 distinct CDR3 sequences, around 15% of them singletons. The receptor's source is a man in his fifties or sixties who received an inactivated influenza vaccine. This chain uses TRBV29-1 with TRBJ2-5; D gene unclear. Here the sequenced sample was PBMCs from blood, taken around 14 days before vaccination. Here the CDR3 DNA reads TGCAGCGTTGAAGGGGCAGTAGAGACCCAGTACTTC. Protein: CSVEGAVETQYF.